This T cell receptor beta chain was obtained from a study of T-cell reconstitution after alpha-beta-depleted transplantation in children. Unique molecular identifiers featured in how the TCRbeta library was prepared. A single record per CDR3 protein comes from TCRdb applying MiXCR to the PCR reads. Of about 250,000 distinct CDR3 sequences listed, 20% to 30% are singletons. CDR1 and CDR2 from the germline V gene are SNHLY and FYNNEI. The CDR3 is made up of 11 amino acids. V lost 7 bases to trimming and J lost 7 bases, with 8 bases between them. The sequence derives from a female patient aged 2-15 years who had a stem cell transplant for congenital amegakaryocytic thrombocytopenia, so the T cells may come from the graft donor. This rearrangement joins TRBV2 to TRBJ2-1; no reliable D call. The material sequenced was PBMCs, mostly from graft donor cells, taken 360 days after TCRalphabeta/CD19-depleted stem cell transplant. This chain's CDR3 is CASMTFNEQFF. The DNA for the CDR3 is TGTGCCAGCATGACTTTTAATGAGCAGTTCTTC.